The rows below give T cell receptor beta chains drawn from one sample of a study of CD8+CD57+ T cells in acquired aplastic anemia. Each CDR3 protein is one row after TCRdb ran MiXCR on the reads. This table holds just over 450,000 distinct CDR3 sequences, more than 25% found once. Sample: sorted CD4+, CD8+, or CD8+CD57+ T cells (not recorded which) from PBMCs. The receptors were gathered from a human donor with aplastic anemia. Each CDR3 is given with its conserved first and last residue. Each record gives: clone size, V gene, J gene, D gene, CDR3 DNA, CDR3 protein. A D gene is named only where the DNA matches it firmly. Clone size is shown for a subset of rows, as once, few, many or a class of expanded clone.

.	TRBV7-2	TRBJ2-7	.	TGTGCCAGCAGCTTAATCACAGGGAGACACTACGAGCAGTACTTC	CASSLITGRHYEQYF
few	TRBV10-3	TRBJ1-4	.	TGTGCCAGCAGCTCAGGGACAAAGGGGACGCTTGGCGCGGAAAAACTGTTTTTT	CASSSGTKGTLGAEKLFF
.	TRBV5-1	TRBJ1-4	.	TGCGCCAGCAGCTTGGCACAGGGTGATGGAAAACTGTTTTTT	CASSLAQGDGKLFF
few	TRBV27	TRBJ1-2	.	TGTGCCAGCAGTAGGGCAGGGTTTGGCTACACCTTC	CASSRAGFGYTF
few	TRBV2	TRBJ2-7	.	TGTGCCAGCTCACCAAGGGGACCTTCCTACGAGCAGTACTTC	CASSPRGPSYEQYF
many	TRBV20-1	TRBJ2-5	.	TGCAGTGCTAGAGGTCCCGATATAGAGACCCAGTACTTC	CSARGPDIETQYF
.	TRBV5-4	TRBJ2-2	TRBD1	TGTGCCAGCAGCTTGGGGACAGGGTGGCCCCAAGGAGGGGAGCTGTTTTTT	CASSLGTGWPQGGELFF
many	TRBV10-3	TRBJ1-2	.	TGTGCCAGCAGCCGTAGGGTCCACTATGGCTACACCTTC	CASSRRVHYGYTF
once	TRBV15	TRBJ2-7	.	TGTGCCACCAGCAGCTCTCAGGGCCCCTACGAGCAGTACTTC	CATSSSQGPYEQYF
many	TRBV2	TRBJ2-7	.	TGTGCCAGCAGGGCTACATACCTTGGGCCCTACGAGCAGTACTTC	CASRATYLGPYEQYF
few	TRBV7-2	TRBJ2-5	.	TGTGCCAGCAGCTCAAATTCGGACTACCAAGAGACCCAGTACTTC	CASSSNSDYQETQYF
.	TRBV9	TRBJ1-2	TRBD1	TGTGCCAGCAGCTCCTCGGGACAGGCAAGGAACACCTTC	CASSSSGQARNTF
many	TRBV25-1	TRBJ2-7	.	TGTGCCAGCAGTGAGGGGGACGCTCGGTCCTACGAGCAGTACTTC	CASSEGDARSYEQYF
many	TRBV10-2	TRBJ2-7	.	TGCGCCAGCAGTACAGGGATATATGCGCAGTACTTC	CASSTGIYAQYF
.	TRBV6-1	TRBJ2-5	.	TGTGCCAGCAGCGGCGGGGCAGCGAGAGAGACCCAGTACTTC	CASSGGAARETQYF
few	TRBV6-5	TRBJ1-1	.	TGTGCCAGCAGTTACTCGACGGAGGGGGCTGAAGCTTTCTTT	CASSYSTEGAEAFF
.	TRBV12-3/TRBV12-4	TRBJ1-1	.	TGTGCCAGCAGTTGGGGCAACATGAACACTGAAGCTTTCTTT	CASSWGNMNTEAFF